The 20 T cell receptor beta chains given below trace back to one sample, sequenced in a study of cytomegalovirus exposure and HLA in healthy donors. The PCR employed 60 Vbeta primers together with 13 Jbeta primers. Sequencing was performed with immunoSEQ multiplex PCR; in TCRdb, only in-frame clones are kept and a portion is missing. This table has about 95,000 clones, approximately 72% appearing once. The sample was PBMCs. Receptor source: a man aged 18 to 35 in good health and CMV-seropositive.

The V gene is TRBV6-1, the J gene TRBJ2-7; a possible D gene is TRBD1 (5 bases). CDR1 MNHNS and CDR2 SASEGT come from the germline V gene. This CDR3 is built from 15 residues. Trimming stripped 0 bases from V and 4 bases from J, with 13 bases between. The CDR3 here is CASSEAPGLGYEQYF. The DNA of the CDR3 is TGTGCCAGCAGTGAAGCTCCAGGGCTGGGATACGAGCAGTACTTC.

As concerns this clone: A read error may produce the germline difference seen at one junction end. The gene calls are TRBV10-3 and TRBJ1-1, with D perhaps TRBD1 (6 bases). The CDR3 consists of 8 residues. Germline-derived CDR1 and CDR2 are ENHRY and SYGVKD. The chain's CDR3 is CAIGSGDF. CDR3 bases: TGTGCCATCGGGTCAGGGGATTTT.

The J gene is TRBJ2-3, the V gene TRBV7-3; 10 positions match TRBD2. The CDR3 sequence is 16 residues long. CDR1 is SGHTA and CDR2 is FQGTGA in the germline V gene. Unmatched junction bases numbered 9, after V lost 5 bases and J lost 4 bases. The DNA for the CDR3 is TGTGCCAGCAGCCCTACAAGCGGGGGGGCGTCAGATACGCAGTATTTT. It specifies CASSPTSGGASDTQYF.

This chain connects TRBV28 to TRBJ1-4, with 8 nucleotides matching TRBD1. This CDR3 is built from 15 residues. The germline gives CDR1 MDHEN, CDR2 SYDVKM. V lost 6 bases and J lost 3; bases outside the gene matches: 6. The CDR3 DNA reads TGTGCCAGCAGCCAACGGACAGGGCCTAATGAAAAACTGTTTTTT. Translating gives CASSQRTGPNEKLFF.

The gene calls are TRBV2 and TRBJ2-7; weak D call: TRBD2 (7 bases). The CDR3 is 16 residues long. Germline V gene lookup returns CDR1 SNHLY and CDR2 FYNNEI. Trimming shortened V by 7 bases and J by 1 base, and 20 bases separated the two germline ends. CDR3 region: CASTGGGSRPSYEQYF. The CDR3, as DNA: TGTGCCAGCACGGGCGGGGGCAGCAGACCTTCCTACGAGCAGTACTTC.

CDR3 sequence reads: CASTDRIDPYEQYF. The CDR3 DNA follows: TGTGCCAGCACCGACAGGATTGACCCCTACGAGCAGTACTTC. The chain employs TRBV28 and TRBJ2-7; D perhaps matches TRBD1 (6 bases). With 7 bases removed from V and 2 bases from J, the gap between germline ends came to 15 bases. The CDR3 covers 14 residues. Germline lookup yields CDR1 MDHEN and CDR2 SYDVKM.

The V call is TRBV28, the J call TRBJ1-1, with D uncertain. Trimming pared 8 bases from V and 5 bases from J, leaving 12 bases between. This CDR3 is 12 amino acids long. Germline V gene sequence: CDR1 MDHEN, CDR2 SYDVKM. This CDR3 reads CASWGEETEAFF. CDR3 nucleotide sequence: TGTGCCAGCTGGGGAGAGGAGACTGAAGCTTTCTTT.

V and J are TRBV10-1 and TRBJ2-2; D call uncertain. Per germline, CDR1 WNHNN and CDR2 SYGVQD (reference sequence). The germline V and J ends were trimmed by 6 bases and 1 base, with 9 bases remaining between them. The CDR3 spans 14 residues. The CDR3: CASSPHGNTGELFF. The CDR3 coding sequence is TGCGCCAGCAGCCCTCACGGGAACACCGGGGAGCTGTTTTTT.

This chain links TRBV25-1 with TRBJ2-5; 7 bases are a match to TRBD2. Germline CDR1 is MGHDK and CDR2 is SYGVNS. CDR3 length: 14 amino acids. V lost 1 base to trimming and J lost 4 bases; unmatched junction nucleotides: 3. The CDR3 DNA reads TGTGCCAGCAGTGAATCCGGGAGGCCAGAGACCCAGTACTTC. Protein product: CASSESGRPETQYF.

Only a few counts were recorded for this clone. J is TRBJ1-6 and V is TRBV11-2; perhaps TRBD1 as D (5 bases). Germline values: CDR1 SGHAT, CDR2 FQNNGV. V lost 1 base to trimming and J lost 8 bases, with 15 bases between them. The length of the CDR3 is 16 residues. CDR3 loop: CASSLALGMTDSPLHF. CDR3 in DNA: TGTGCCAGCAGCTTAGCTTTAGGGATGACAGATTCACCCCTCCACTTT. Supplemented by reference TRBV11-2 and TRBJ1-6, the full variable domain reads EAGVAQSPRYKIIEKRQSVAFWCNPISGHATLYWYQQILGQGPKLLIQFQNNGVVDDSQLPKDRFSAERLKGVDSTLKIQPAKLEDSAVYLCASSLALGMTDSPLHFGNGTRLTVT.

This chain connects TRBV6-4 to TRBJ2-4, with D unresolved. The CDR3 consists of 13 residues. Germline-derived CDR1 and CDR2 are MRHNA and SNTAGT. Trimming took off 6 bases at V and 4 bases at J, with 10 bases between the two ends. In nucleotides, the CDR3 is TGTGCCAGCAGCCAAGATACAAAAAACATTCAGTACTTC. Protein product: CASSQDTKNIQYF.

This chain joins TRBV27 and TRBJ1-2, with TRBD1 matching over 9 bases. Trimming cost V 6 bases and J 4 bases; bases outside gene matches: 9. This CDR3 is built from 15 residues. The germline V gene has CDR1 MNHEY and CDR2 SMNVEV (reference sequence). The DNA for the CDR3 is TGTGCCAGCAGCCCGTCTCTACAGGGGGCCTATGGCTACACCTTC. This gives the protein CASSPSLQGAYGYTF.

Points on this clone: The junction departs from the called germline gene at one end, perhaps through a read error. This chain connects TRBV5-1 to TRBJ1-3, with D perhaps matching TRBD1 (5 bases). CDR1 and CDR2 from the germline V gene are SGHRS and YFSETQ. The CDR3 has 16 amino acids. The CDR3 coding sequence is TGCGCCAGCAGATTGGGGCCAAGACTAGGGTGGGACACCATATATTTT. It is translated as CASRLGPRLGWDTIYF.

This chain uses TRBV9 with TRBJ2-1; 7 bases match TRBD2. V was clipped by 5 bases and J by 4 bases; unmatched bases: 3. The CDR3 is 13 residues long. CDR1 SGDLS and CDR2 YYNGEE come from the germline V gene. The DNA for the CDR3 is TGTGCCAGCAGTAGCGGGCAATACAATGAGCAGTTCTTC. Amino acid sequence: CASSSGQYNEQFF.

This clone was seen a handful of times. The chain has TRBV7-2 and TRBJ2-2, with 15 bases fitting TRBD2. Germline lookup yields CDR1 SGHTA and CDR2 FQGNSA. The CDR3 consists of 16 residues. The ends lost 5 bases at V and 6 bases at J; junction bases unmatched: 4. This CDR3 is CASSRTSGGASGELFF. The CDR3, as DNA: TGTGCCAGCAGCAGGACTAGCGGGGGGGCCTCCGGGGAGCTGTTTTTT.

The J gene is TRBJ1-2, the V gene TRBV5-1; 7 bases are a match to TRBD1. The junction had 7 bases not matched to a gene; V was cut back by 0 bases and J by 5 bases. This CDR3 has 15 residues. CDR1 and CDR2 (germline): SGHRS, YFSETQ. The CDR3 nucleotides are TGCGCCAGCAGCTTGGCCCAGGGGACAGCATATGGCTACACCTTC. Translated: CASSLAQGTAYGYTF. The full variable domain, rest sourced from reference TRBV5-1 and TRBJ1-2, is KAGVTQTPRYLIKTRGQQVTLSCSPISGHRSVSWYQQTPGQGLQFLFEYFSETQRNKGNFPGRFSGRQFSNSRSEMNVSTLELGDSALYLCASSLAQGTAYGYTFGSGTRLTVV.

V usage is TRBV5-6 and J usage is TRBJ2-5, with 7 bases fitting TRBD1. There are 16 residues in the CDR3. V dropped 4 bases and J dropped 0; count of bases not matched to a gene: 9. Germline V gives CDR1 SGHDT, CDR2 YYEEEE. CDR3 residues: CASSKTVTGDQETQYF. CDR3 in DNA: TGTGCCAGCAGCAAAACCGTTACAGGGGACCAAGAGACCCAGTACTTC.

The genes are TRBV4-1 and TRBJ2-7; TRBD2 is a possible D gene (7 bases). CDR3 length: 16 residues. V shed 0 bases and J shed 2 bases, with 14 bases lying between them. CDR1 and CDR2 from the germline V gene are MGHRA and YSYEKL. The CDR3 sequence: CASSQEGGAGAYEQYF. The CDR3 DNA reads TGCGCCAGCAGCCAAGAAGGGGGGGCAGGGGCCTACGAGCAGTACTTC.

The chain links TRBV14 to TRBJ1-2, with D perhaps TRBD1 (5 bases). The CDR3 consists of 14 residues. Germline CDR1 and CDR2: SGHDN and FVKESK. Trimming removed 4 bases from V and 4 bases from J, with 13 bases in between. CDR3 coding DNA: TGTGCCAGCAGCCGGATAGGAGGGGCCTATGGCTACACCTTC. This translates into CASSRIGGAYGYTF.

The rearrangement links TRBV4-1 to TRBJ2-7; 11 positions agree with TRBD1. V shed 0 bases, J shed 2 bases, and the junction held 3 bases outside the gene matches. Germline V gene data show CDR1 as MGHRA and CDR2 as YSYEKL. This CDR3 has 16 residues. The CDR3 sequence is CASSQEGQGATYEQYF. Here the CDR3 DNA reads TGCGCCAGCAGCCAAGAAGGACAGGGGGCGACCTACGAGCAGTACTTC.